This T cell receptor beta chain was recorded in a study of PD-L1 blockade in urothelial cancer. Background on the study: Every 3 weeks, patients received intravenous atezolizumab 1,200 mg, beginning 2014.

Synthetic templates analogous to TCR were spiked into all PCRs individually. TCRdb's copy holds only in-frame clones and misses some; the assay was immunoSEQ multiplex PCR. The table lists about 49,000 clones, nearly 90% of them singletons. J was trimmed by 1 base and V by 1 base; bases with no gene match: 7. Germline V gene data show CDR1 as SGDLS and CDR2 as YYNGEE. There are 18 residues in the CDR3. The specimen comprised PBMCs, sampled around atezolizumab (anti-PD-L1) treatment. This TCR came from a man aged 55-75 years with urothelial cancer. The V gene is TRBV9, the J gene TRBJ2-3; 12 nucleotides line up with TRBD2. The CDR3 spells CASSVTLAGGIGTDTQYF. CDR3 DNA sequence: TGTGCCAGCAGCGTAACACTAGCGGGGGGCATAGGCACAGATACGCAGTATTTT.